The rows below give T cell receptor beta chains drawn from one sample of a study of shared clonotypes between healthy human individuals. This table comes from immunoSEQ multiplex PCR, and its TCRdb copy is limited to in-frame clones, with some not included. The data contain approximately 980,000 clones, approximately 80% of them seen just once; the ten biggest clones take up nearly 1.5%. Input material: memory CD4+ T cells sorted from blood. Every receptor here comes from a man aged 18-30 years in good health. The CDR3 runs from the conserved cysteine through the conserved F or W. Fields, in order: J gene, D gene, clone size, V gene, CDR3 DNA, CDR3 protein. The D gene is left open where the match is weak. The size field is filled for only some rows; it gives once, few, many or a size class.

J: TRBJ1-1; D: .; size: few; V: TRBV30; DNA: TGTGCGGCCATACCATTGAACACTGAAGCTTTCTTT; CDR3: CAAIPLNTEAFF
J: TRBJ1-4; D: .; size: .; V: TRBV28; DNA: TGTGCCAGCAGACGCGGGACGGGTAATGAAAAACTGTTTTTT; CDR3: CASRRGTGNEKLFF
J: TRBJ2-3; D: .; size: .; V: TRBV5-1; DNA: TGCGCCAGCAGCGGAACTAGCACAGATACGCAGTATTTT; CDR3: CASSGTSTDTQYF
J: TRBJ2-7; D: .; size: .; V: TRBV4-1; DNA: TGCGCCAGCAGCCAGGCGGCAGGGGCGAGGCCCTACGAGCAGTACTTC; CDR3: CASSQAAGARPYEQYF
J: TRBJ2-5; D: .; size: few; V: TRBV6-1; DNA: TGTGCCAGCAGTGAAGCGTGGCGGGCCGGAGAGACCCAGTACTTC; CDR3: CASSEAWRAGETQYF
J: TRBJ2-5; D: .; size: once; V: TRBV29-1; DNA: TGCAGCGCTGTGGAGGGGGTGGAGACCCAGTACTTC; CDR3: CSAVEGVETQYF
J: TRBJ1-1; D: .; size: .; V: TRBV7-2; DNA: TGTGCCAGCAGCTCGAAAGGTTTGGGGAGCACTGAAGCTTTCTTT; CDR3: CASSSKGLGSTEAFF
J: TRBJ1-5; D: .; size: few; V: TRBV30; DNA: TGTGCCTGGAGTCCCCACTCTCTCAGCAATCAGCCCCAGCATTTT; CDR3: CAWSPHSLSNQPQHF
J: TRBJ1-2; D: .; size: few; V: TRBV6-1; DNA: TGTGCCAGCAGTGTAACCCCGGCAGCGAAACTCTATGGCTACACCTTC; CDR3: CASSVTPAAKLYGYTF
J: TRBJ2-6; D: TRBD2; size: .; V: TRBV9; DNA: TGTGCCAGCAACAAGCGGGGGGGCCTCTCTGGGGCCAACGTCCTGACTTTC; CDR3: CASNKRGGLSGANVLTF
J: TRBJ1-2; D: .; size: .; V: TRBV4-3; DNA: TGCGCCAGCAGCCCACAACAGGGCTCTAACTATGGCTACACCTTC; CDR3: CASSPQQGSNYGYTF
J: TRBJ2-3; D: .; size: .; V: TRBV9; DNA: TGTGCCAGCAGCTCTAAATCTGGGAGGATTGTCCCAGATACGCAGTATTTT; CDR3: CASSSKSGRIVPDTQYF
J: TRBJ2-5; D: TRBD1; size: .; V: TRBV30; DNA: TGTGCCTGGAGACCGGTTGACAGGGGACGGGAGACCCAGTACTTC; CDR3: CAWRPVDRGRETQYF
J: TRBJ2-5; D: .; size: .; V: TRBV7-2; DNA: TGTGCCAGCAGCTTAGCCTTTAGGGAGACCCAGTACTTC; CDR3: CASSLAFRETQYF
J: TRBJ2-7; D: TRBD1; size: few; V: TRBV11-2; DNA: TGTGCCAGCAGCTTAGGAGGGGCCGGACAGGGGTACAACTCCTACGAGCAGTACTTC; CDR3: CASSLGGAGQGYNSYEQYF
J: TRBJ1-6; D: .; size: .; V: TRBV19; DNA: TGTGCCAGCCGCTTGGATGGAAGAGAAGGTTCACCCCTCCACTTT; CDR3: CASRLDGREGSPLHF
J: TRBJ2-2; D: .; size: .; V: TRBV2; DNA: TGTGCCTGGTCCGGGGCGAACACCGGGGAGCTGTTTTTT; CDR3: CAWSGANTGELFF
J: TRBJ1-1; D: .; size: .; V: TRBV5-1; DNA: TGCGCCAGCAGCTTGGCCCCGGGCGGGAACACTGAAGCTTTCTTT; CDR3: CASSLAPGGNTEAFF
J: TRBJ2-6; D: TRBD1; size: .; V: TRBV13; DNA: TGTGCCAGCAGCTTAACAGGGGCATCTGGGGCCAACGTCCTGACTTTC; CDR3: CASSLTGASGANVLTF
J: TRBJ2-7; D: TRBD2; size: .; V: TRBV5-5; DNA: TGTGCCAGCAGCTTCATAGCGGGACTAAACGAGCAGTACTTC; CDR3: CASSFIAGLNEQYF
J: TRBJ2-2; D: .; size: .; V: TRBV6-5; DNA: TGTGCCAGCAGACCCACAGTGGCCGGGGAGCTGTTTTTT; CDR3: CASRPTVAGELFF
J: TRBJ2-1; D: TRBD2; size: .; V: TRBV6-5; DNA: TGTGCCAGCAGTAGCGGGGACCTCTATTACAATGAGCAGTTCTTC; CDR3: CASSSGDLYYNEQFF
J: TRBJ1-5; D: TRBD1; size: .; V: TRBV6-6; DNA: TGTGCCAGCAGCATGGACAGGGGCTTCAATCAGCCCCAGCATTTT; CDR3: CASSMDRGFNQPQHF
J: TRBJ1-5; D: .; size: .; V: TRBV7-6; DNA: TGTGCCAGCAGCCCATCATGGGATAGCAATCAGCCCCAGCATTTT; CDR3: CASSPSWDSNQPQHF
J: TRBJ1-6; D: .; size: .; V: TRBV9; DNA: TGTGCCAGCAATCCGACAGGCTATAATTCACCCCTCCACTTT; CDR3: CASNPTGYNSPLHF
J: TRBJ2-7; D: .; size: .; V: TRBV12-2; DNA: TGTGCAAGTCGCTTGGGCCGAAGGCTCGAGCAGTACTTC; CDR3: CASRLGRRLEQYF
J: TRBJ1-3; D: TRBD1; size: .; V: TRBV6-5; DNA: TGTGCCAGCAGCAGCGACAGGGTTTATGGAAACACCATATATTTT; CDR3: CASSSDRVYGNTIYF
J: TRBJ2-2; D: TRBD2; size: .; V: TRBV30; DNA: TGTGCCTGGAGTAGGACTAGCCACACCGGGGAGCTGTTTTTT; CDR3: CAWSRTSHTGELFF
J: TRBJ2-7; D: .; size: .; V: TRBV9; DNA: TGTGCCAGCAGCGGGTCGATCAGGGGCGACGAGCAGTACTTC; CDR3: CASSGSIRGDEQYF
J: TRBJ1-2; D: .; size: .; V: TRBV5-1; DNA: TGCGCCAGCAGCACAGGGCTTGGCTACTATGGCTACACCTTC; CDR3: CASSTGLGYYGYTF
J: TRBJ2-3; D: TRBD2; size: once; V: TRBV5-4; DNA: TGTGCCAGCAGACTAGCGGGAGGGAGCACAGATACGCAGTATTTT; CDR3: CASRLAGGSTDTQYF
J: TRBJ1-4; D: .; size: .; V: TRBV2; DNA: TGTGCCAGCACTGGGATTTCGGTCCTTGGTAAACTGTTTTTT; CDR3: CASTGISVLGKLFF
J: TRBJ2-3; D: .; size: .; V: TRBV7-2; DNA: TGTGCCAGCAGCCGGGGGGGACAGAGCACAGATACGCAGTATTTT; CDR3: CASSRGGQSTDTQYF
J: TRBJ2-1; D: .; size: .; V: TRBV5-1; DNA: TGCGCCAGCAGCTTGAGGCTATTGGGGGAGCAGTTCTTC; CDR3: CASSLRLLGEQFF
J: TRBJ2-4; D: TRBD1; size: .; V: TRBV4-1; DNA: TGCGCCAGCAGCCAAACGGACAGGGAAAAAAACATTCAGTACTTC; CDR3: CASSQTDREKNIQYF
J: TRBJ2-1; D: TRBD2; size: .; V: TRBV7-9; DNA: TGTGCCAGCAGCCCAAGCCTAGCGGGAGTTGTCAATGAGCAGTTCTTC; CDR3: CASSPSLAGVVNEQFF
J: TRBJ2-5; D: .; size: .; V: TRBV19; DNA: TGTGCCAGTAGTATAGCTCGGGGGCGCGGAGAGACCCAGTACTTC; CDR3: CASSIARGRGETQYF
J: TRBJ2-2; D: .; size: few; V: TRBV9; DNA: TGTGCCAGCAGCGCCCAGACAGGCGCCACCGGGGAGCTGTTTTTT; CDR3: CASSAQTGATGELFF
J: TRBJ2-3; D: .; size: once; V: TRBV5-1; DNA: TGCGCCAGCAGCGAGGGACCGAACACAGATACGCAGTATTTT; CDR3: CASSEGPNTDTQYF
J: TRBJ1-2; D: .; size: few; V: TRBV2; DNA: TGTGCCAGCATCAGAACAGCGGGGGCGCGGAACTATGGCTACACCTTC; CDR3: CASIRTAGARNYGYTF
J: TRBJ2-1; D: .; size: .; V: TRBV18; DNA: TGTGCCAGCTCACCCTACAAAGGCGGGAATGAGCAGTTCTTC; CDR3: CASSPYKGGNEQFF
J: TRBJ2-4; D: .; size: .; V: TRBV7-2; DNA: TGTGCCAGCAGCTTAGGACCCCTTCTCTGGGACATTCAGTACTTC; CDR3: CASSLGPLLWDIQYF
J: TRBJ2-7; D: .; size: few; V: TRBV5-1; DNA: TGCGCCAGCAGCTTCGGTCGGCAGGGCTACGAGCAGTACTTC; CDR3: CASSFGRQGYEQYF
J: TRBJ1-4; D: .; size: few; V: TRBV4-2; DNA: TGTGCCAGCAGCCAAGATCTGGGTTTTGCTAATGAAAAACTGTTTTTT; CDR3: CASSQDLGFANEKLFF
J: TRBJ1-1; D: TRBD1; size: few; V: TRBV30; DNA: TGTGCCTGGAGTGACACACAGGGGTGGACTGAAGCTTTCTTT; CDR3: CAWSDTQGWTEAFF
J: TRBJ1-2; D: .; size: .; V: TRBV28; DNA: TGTGCCAGCAGTTTTGGTGGGCTCGGCTACACCTTC; CDR3: CASSFGGLGYTF
J: TRBJ2-7; D: .; size: .; V: TRBV28; DNA: TGTGCCAGCAGTTTGTTAGGCCCCCCTGGCGAGCAGTACTTC; CDR3: CASSLLGPPGEQYF
J: TRBJ1-1; D: .; size: .; V: TRBV2; DNA: TGTGCCAGCATTAAGCGGCAAACTGGGAACACTGAAGCTTTCTTT; CDR3: CASIKRQTGNTEAFF
J: TRBJ2-3; D: .; size: .; V: TRBV27; DNA: TGTGCCAGCAGTTTTCAGGGGAGCACAGATACGCAGTATTTT; CDR3: CASSFQGSTDTQYF
J: TRBJ1-6; D: .; size: .; V: TRBV28; DNA: TGTGCCAGCAGTTTAAGGTTGGGGACTACAGGGAGCTCCTATAATTCACCCCTCCACTTT; CDR3: CASSLRLGTTGSSYNSPLHF
J: TRBJ1-5; D: .; size: .; V: TRBV2; DNA: TGTGCCAGCACCGAAGGGGACAAAGTAGCTCAGCCCCAGCATTTT; CDR3: CASTEGDKVAQPQHF
J: TRBJ2-3; D: TRBD1; size: .; V: TRBV5-1; DNA: TGCGCCAGCAGCACGGGACAGGGGACCACAGATACGCAGTATTTT; CDR3: CASSTGQGTTDTQYF
J: TRBJ2-7; D: .; size: .; V: TRBV7-9; DNA: TGTGCCAGCAGCTTCGGCGGAGCTGCTTACGAGCAGTACTTC; CDR3: CASSFGGAAYEQYF
J: TRBJ2-3; D: .; size: .; V: TRBV29-1; DNA: TGCAGCGGGACCGGGACATTGGGCACAGATACGCAGTATTTT; CDR3: CSGTGTLGTDTQYF
J: TRBJ1-6; D: .; size: .; V: TRBV14; DNA: TGTGCCAGCAGGGCGGGGAGCCTTGGGTCACCCCTCCACTTT; CDR3: CASRAGSLGSPLHF
J: TRBJ2-7; D: TRBD1; size: .; V: TRBV5-1; DNA: TGCGCCAGCAGCATTGCCGGGACAGGGGATATGGAGCAGTACTTC; CDR3: CASSIAGTGDMEQYF
J: TRBJ2-5; D: .; size: .; V: TRBV5-1; DNA: TGCGCCAGCAGCAAACAAGAACAAGAGACCCAGTACTTC; CDR3: CASSKQEQETQYF
J: TRBJ1-6; D: TRBD1; size: once; V: TRBV11-2; DNA: TGTGCCAGCAGCTTAGGTACAGGGGGCTCTTCACCCCTCCACTTT; CDR3: CASSLGTGGSSPLHF
J: TRBJ1-2; D: TRBD1; size: .; V: TRBV7-9; DNA: TGTGCCAGCAGCCAGCCCAGGGGGCAGGACTATGGCTACACCTTC; CDR3: CASSQPRGQDYGYTF
J: TRBJ2-1; D: .; size: few; V: TRBV30; DNA: TGTGCCTGGAGTAAAGTAGAGGGTCCCCACAATGAGCAGTTCTTC; CDR3: CAWSKVEGPHNEQFF